Detailed here is one T cell receptor (beta chain). Here immunoSEQ multiplex PCR was the method, and the copy in TCRdb shows in-frame clones only, minus some. The sample has over 250,000 clones, around 84% seen once; the top ten hold approximately 5%. The data stem from a study of blood T cell repertoires in COVID-19. Everyone who took part was about 18 to 90 years old, and they came from about 25 US areas. Each exposed participant met a COVID-19 case in the 2 weeks preceding study entry. The length of the CDR3 is 15 residues. Trimming took 1 base from V and 7 from J, leaving 16 bases between them. Germline V CDR1 and CDR2: MNHEY, SMNVEV (reference sequence).

Sequenced: PBMCs or T cells enriched from blood (not recorded which). This receptor was obtained from a man aged 35-49 years who had been exposed to COVID-19. The rearrangement uses TRBV27 and TRBJ1-1; D might be TRBD1 (5 bases). CDR3 DNA sequence: TGTGCCAGCAGTTTATTTGGTGCCGGGAGGGGTGAAGCTTTCTTT. Translating it yields CASSLFGAGRGEAFF.